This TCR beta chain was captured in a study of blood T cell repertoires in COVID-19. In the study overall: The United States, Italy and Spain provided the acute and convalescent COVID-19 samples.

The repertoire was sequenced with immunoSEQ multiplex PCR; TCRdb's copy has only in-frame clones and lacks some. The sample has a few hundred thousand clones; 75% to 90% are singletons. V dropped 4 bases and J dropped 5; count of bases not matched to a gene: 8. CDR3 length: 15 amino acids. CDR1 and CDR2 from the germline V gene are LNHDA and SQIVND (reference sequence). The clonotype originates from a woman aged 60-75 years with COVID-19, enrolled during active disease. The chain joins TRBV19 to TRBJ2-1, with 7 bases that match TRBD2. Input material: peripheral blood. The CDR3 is CASSTLGGVDNEQFF. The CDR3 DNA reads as TGTGCCAGTAGTACCCTTGGGGGGGTCGACAATGAGCAGTTCTTC.